The clone carrying this T cell receptor beta chain was detected a few times. Its antigen is not known. Looked up from germline, CDR1 is SGHTA and CDR2 is FQGNSA. Trimming cost V 1 base and J 4 bases, with 5 bases left between them. The CDR3 is 13 residues long. This sample was included in a study of T cell repertoires in cytomegalovirus infection. Study overall: It can be stated that public TCR beta signatures indicated CMV infection as well as a matching HLA type.

TCRdb itself ran the reads through MiXCR, one entry per CDR3 protein. The data hold under 500,000 distinct CDR3 sequences, with about 44% observed a single time. The chain carries TRBV7-2 and TRBJ1-5; D remains unclear. This sequence originates from a human donor in good health (CMV status not recorded). Some clones in this sample may be carry-over from other donors' samples. Sequencing used cultured PBMCs, obtained from culture after CMV antigen stimulation. The CDR3 region is CASSLVQNQPQHF. The DNA for the CDR3 is TGTGCCAGCAGCTTAGTCCAAAATCAGCCCCAGCATTTT.